This TCR beta chain is drawn from a study of T cell changes during pregnancy in multiple sclerosis. Method: immunoSEQ multiplex PCR; TCRdb's copy keeps in-frame clones and lacks some. The repertoire consists of tens of thousands of clones, with roughly 90% occurring once and the leading ten covering roughly 3.3%. V lost 1 base and J lost 3; bases outside the gene matches: 7. The CDR3 covers 16 residues. The germline V gene encodes CDR1 MNHNY and CDR2 SVGAGI (reference sequence). This clone was seen only once. J is TRBJ2-7 and V is TRBV6-6; 9 nucleotides line up with TRBD2. This sample comprised peripheral blood, obtained in the first trimester of pregnancy. The sequence was obtained from a female donor in good health, enrolled as a control in a pregnancy study. CDR3 bases: TGTGCCAGCAGTTACTTGGTAGCGGGGGAGAGCTACGAGCAGTACTTC. It codes for CASSYLVAGESYEQYF.